Each of the 21 T cell receptor beta chains below was sequenced from the same sample in a study of CD8 T cells in Susac syndrome. The authors reverse transcribed roughly 0.5 to 1 ug RNA with random hexamers. TCRdb recomputed calls from the immunoSEQ multiplex PCR reads with MiXCR, one row per CDR3 protein. The sample includes 120,000 to 150,000 distinct CDR3 sequences, roughly 94% seen only once; the top ten take under 0.095%. The sample consisted of CD4+ T cells from PBMCs. These TCRs come from a human donor in good health.

CDR3 residues: CASSTGYYYGYTF. The CDR3 DNA reads TGTGCCAGCAGCACGGGATACTATTATGGCTACACCTTC. The chain has TRBV7-9 and TRBJ1-2, with D hard to call. Per germline, CDR1 SEHNR and CDR2 FQNEAQ (reference sequence). Trimming cost V 5 bases and J 5 bases, with 12 bases left between them. The CDR3 is 13 amino acids.

V usage is TRBV24-1 and J usage is TRBJ1-5; D unclear. Germline loops: CDR1 KGHDR, CDR2 SFDVKD. This CDR3 contains 14 residues. V was cut by 7 bases and J by 5 bases, with 14 bases left in between. CDR3 residues: CATSEEGGDQPQHF. Written as DNA, the CDR3 is TGTGCCACCAGCGAGGAGGGTGGGGATCAGCCCCAGCATTTT.

V gene TRBV5-1 combines with J gene TRBJ2-7; TRBD2 aligns across 9 bases. CDR3 size: 15 residues. Germline-derived CDR1 and CDR2 are SGHRS and YFSETQ. Losses at the gene ends were 0 bases for V and 6 bases for J; bases not matched to a gene: 7. The CDR3 coding sequence is TGCGCCAGCAGCTTGGTGATAGCGGGAGCCCCCGAGCAGTACTTC. Encoded protein: CASSLVIAGAPEQYF.

V usage is TRBV5-4 and J usage is TRBJ2-3; D is undetermined. Trimming pared 2 bases from V and 0 bases from J, leaving 7 bases between. Germline CDR1 reads SGHNT; CDR2 reads YYREEE (reference sequence). This CDR3 comprises 14 residues. The CDR3, as DNA: TGTGCCAGCAGCTTTACTATTAGCACAGATACGCAGTATTTT. It specifies CASSFTISTDTQYF.

The chain links TRBV6-6 to TRBJ1-2; TRBD1 agrees at 12 bases. The ends lost 6 bases at V and 8 bases at J; junction bases unmatched: 10. The CDR3 length is 15 residues. CDR1 and CDR2 (germline): MNHNY, SVGAGI (reference sequence). The CDR3 loop is CASSLPIGTGGGYTF. The CDR3 nucleotides read TGTGCCAGCAGCCTTCCCATAGGGACAGGGGGCGGCTACACCTTC.

This rearrangement joins TRBV25-1 to TRBJ2-2; 8 bases match TRBD1. The trim removed 6 bases at V and 5 bases at J, leaving 8 bases unmatched. Germline lookup yields CDR1 MGHDK and CDR2 SYGVNS. The CDR3 is 15 amino acids. CDR3 in DNA: TGTGCCAGCAGATCCAGGGGGCAGGGGACCGGGGAGCTGTTTTTT. It is translated as CASRSRGQGTGELFF.

J is TRBJ1-5 and V is TRBV25-1; the D is unclear. CDR3 length: 13 amino acids. From germline, CDR1 is MGHDK and CDR2 SYGVNS. V lost 4 bases, J lost 5 bases, and 9 bases lay in between. This chain's CDR3 is CASSGGGYQPQHF. DNA for the CDR3: TGTGCCAGCAGTGGTGGCGGGTATCAGCCCCAGCATTTT.

The genes are TRBV9 and TRBJ2-7; 12 bases map to TRBD2. Germline CDR1 is SGDLS and CDR2 is YYNGEE. Trimming at V came to 0 bases and at J to 2 bases, leaving 9 bases not matched to a gene. This CDR3 has 18 amino acids. The DNA of the CDR3 is TGTGCCAGCAGCGTAGCTACTAGCGGGAGGTTAGTCCCCTACGAGCAGTACTTC. Translating gives CASSVATSGRLVPYEQYF. Full variable domain (missing parts from reference TRBV9 and TRBJ2-7): DSGVTQTPKHLITATGQRVTLRCSPRSGDLSVYWYQQSLDQGLQFLIQYYNGEERAKGNILERFSAQQFPDLHSELNLSSLELGDSALYFCASSVATSGRLVPYEQYFGPGTRLTVT.

V usage is TRBV11-2 and J usage is TRBJ1-1; no clear D gene. In germline, CDR1 is SGHAT, CDR2 FQNNGV. This CDR3 has 16 amino acids. Trimming shortened V by 4 bases and J by 2 bases, and 17 bases separated the two germline ends. This chain's CDR3 is CASSSPWGFGNTEAFF. For the CDR3, the DNA is TGTGCCAGCAGCTCACCCTGGGGATTTGGAAACACTGAAGCTTTCTTT.

The chain combines TRBV28 with TRBJ2-1; D is perhaps TRBD1 (7 bases). The CDR3 contains 13 residues. Deletions cut 7 bases from V and 9 bases from J, with 16 bases between. CDR1 is MDHEN and CDR2 is SYDVKM in the germline V gene. The CDR3 bases are TGTGCCAGCAAACCCGGACAGGAGGGTGAGCAGTTCTTC. Translating gives CASKPGQEGEQFF.

The rearrangement links TRBV19 to TRBJ2-5, with unresolved D. CDR3 size: 14 residues. Germline loops: CDR1 LNHDA, CDR2 SQIVND (reference sequence). The V and J ends lost 4 bases and 1 base respectively, with 10 bases between them. The CDR3 reads CASSRGTAQETQYF. As DNA, the CDR3 is TGTGCCAGTAGTAGAGGAACAGCCCAAGAGACCCAGTACTTC.

This chain joins TRBV7-9 and TRBJ2-2; no definite D call. The V end lost 5 bases, the J end lost 0 bases, and 16 bases lay between the germline ends. CDR3 length equals 17 residues. Per germline, CDR1 SEHNR and CDR2 FQNEAQ (reference sequence). CDR3 nucleotide sequence: TGTGCCAGCAGCCCGATCCAGTCCGCCCCGAACACCGGGGAGCTGTTTTTT. Amino acids: CASSPIQSAPNTGELFF.

This rearrangement joins TRBV5-1 to TRBJ1-2; TRBD1 agrees at 10 bases. The CDR3 sequence is 16 residues long. CDR1 and CDR2 from the germline V gene are SGHRS and YFSETQ. V lost 1 base to trimming and J lost 7 bases; unmatched junction nucleotides: 10. Written as DNA, the CDR3 is TGCGCCAGCAGCTTGTCGGGACAGGGGTCCCCGGGTGGCTACACCTTC. This translates into CASSLSGQGSPGGYTF.

The chain links TRBV5-1 to TRBJ2-5; D possibly corresponds to TRBD2 (6 bases). The length of the CDR3 is 15 residues. The germline V gene has CDR1 SGHRS and CDR2 YFSETQ. Between the trimmed V and J ends, which lost 3 bases and 5 bases, there was a span of 17 bases. CDR3 sequence: CASSSLGGPGETQYF. The CDR3 DNA reads TGCGCCAGCAGCTCCCTCGGAGGGCCAGGGGAGACCCAGTACTTC.

V is TRBV19 and J is TRBJ2-3; no firm D call. V was clipped by 10 bases and J by 5 bases, with 16 bases between them. The CDR3 is made up of 13 amino acids. The germline gives CDR1 LNHDA, CDR2 SQIVND (reference sequence). CDR3 protein: CATNVVREDTQYF. Written as DNA, the CDR3 is TGTGCCACTAATGTCGTAAGGGAAGATACGCAGTATTTT. Together with reference TRBV19 and TRBJ2-3, the CDR3 gives the full variable domain: DGGITQSPKYLFRKEGQNVTLSCEQNLNHDAMYWYRQDPGQGLRLIYYSQIVNDFQKGDIAEGYSVSREKKESFPLTVTSAQKNPTAFYLCATNVVREDTQYFGPGTRLTVL.

CDR3 amino acids: CASSIETGRSYNEQFF. CDR3 DNA: TGCGCCAGCAGCATAGAGACCGGACGCTCCTACAATGAGCAGTTCTTC. The chain combines TRBV5-1 with TRBJ2-1; the D is unclear. This CDR3 has 16 residues. V was shortened by 4 bases and J by 0 bases, with 14 bases between the two germline ends. Germline CDR1 and CDR2: SGHRS and YFSETQ.

The chain is built from TRBV9 and TRBJ1-1, with 7 bases aligning to TRBD1. There are 14 residues in the CDR3. V dropped 3 bases and J dropped 3; count of bases not matched to a gene: 5. CDR1 and CDR2 from the germline V gene are SGDLS and YYNGEE. The CDR3 bases are TGTGCCAGCAGCGAGACAGGGACATACACTGAAGCTTTCTTT. Residues: CASSETGTYTEAFF.

This clonotype showed up just a few times. The V gene is TRBV27, the J gene TRBJ1-4; TRBD1 matches 8 bases. Germline CDR1 reads MNHEY; CDR2 reads SMNVEV (reference sequence). There are 13 residues in the CDR3. V lost 6 bases, J lost 5 bases, and 2 bases stayed unmatched. The CDR3 sequence: CASRRTGNEKLFF. Here the CDR3 DNA reads TGTGCCAGCAGGCGGACAGGGAATGAAAAACTGTTTTTT.

V gene TRBV7-2 combines with J gene TRBJ2-7, with D possibly TRBD1 on 5 matching bases. Trimming stripped 5 bases from V and 2 bases from J, with 19 bases between. This CDR3 region has 16 residues. Germline V gene data show CDR1 as SGHTA and CDR2 as FQGNSA. The CDR3 coding sequence is TGTGCCAGCAGCCAAGGGGTAAACGTGGTTGCCTACGAGCAGTACTTC. The encoded protein is CASSQGVNVVAYEQYF.

V is TRBV28 and J is TRBJ2-7, with TRBD2 as a possible D gene (5 bases). The CDR3 has 12 amino acids. From germline, CDR1 is MDHEN and CDR2 SYDVKM. Deletions cut 8 bases from V and 0 bases from J, with 8 bases between. CDR3 bases: TGTGCCAGCGGACTGTACTCCTACGAGCAGTACTTC. Protein sequence: CASGLYSYEQYF.

This clonotype has a single count. The J gene is TRBJ2-5, the V gene TRBV20-1; D could derive from TRBD1 or TRBD2 (5 bases each). CDR3 length: 15 residues. CDR1 and CDR2 from the germline V gene are DFQATT and SNEGSKA (reference sequence). The germline V and J ends were trimmed by 0 bases and 3 bases, with 14 bases remaining between them. The DNA for the CDR3 is TGCAGTGCTAGAGATTCCAGGGTCGGGGAAGAGACCCAGTACTTC. It yields the protein CSARDSRVGEETQYF.